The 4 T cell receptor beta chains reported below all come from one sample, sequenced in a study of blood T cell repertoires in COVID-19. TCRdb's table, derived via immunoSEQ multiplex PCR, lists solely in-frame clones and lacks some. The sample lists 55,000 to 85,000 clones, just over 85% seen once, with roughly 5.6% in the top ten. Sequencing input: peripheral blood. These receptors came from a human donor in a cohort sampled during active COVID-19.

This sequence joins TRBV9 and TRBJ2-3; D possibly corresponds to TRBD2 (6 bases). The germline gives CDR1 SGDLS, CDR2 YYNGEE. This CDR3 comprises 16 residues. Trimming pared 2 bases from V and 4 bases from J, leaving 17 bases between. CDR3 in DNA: TGTGCCAGCAGCGTCGGTGGGACTCGAGGGGCAGATACGCAGTATTTT. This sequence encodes CASSVGGTRGADTQYF.

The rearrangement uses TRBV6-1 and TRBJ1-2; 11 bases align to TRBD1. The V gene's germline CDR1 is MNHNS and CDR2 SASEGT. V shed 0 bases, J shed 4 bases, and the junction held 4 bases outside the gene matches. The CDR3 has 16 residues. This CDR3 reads CASSEALGTGGYGYTF. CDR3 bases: TGTGCCAGCAGTGAAGCGCTGGGGACAGGGGGCTATGGCTACACCTTC.

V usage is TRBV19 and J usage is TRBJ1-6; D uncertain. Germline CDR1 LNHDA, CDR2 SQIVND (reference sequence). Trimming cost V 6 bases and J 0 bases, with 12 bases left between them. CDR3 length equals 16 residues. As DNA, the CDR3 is TGTGCCAGTAGCCTACAGTTCAGCTCCTATAATTCACCCCTCCACTTT. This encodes CASSLQFSSYNSPLHF. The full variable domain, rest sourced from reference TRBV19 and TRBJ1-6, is DGGITQSPKYLFRKEGQNVTLSCEQNLNHDAMYWYRQDPGQGLRLIYYSQIVNDFQKGDIAEGYSVSREKKESFPLTVTSAQKNPTAFYLCASSLQFSSYNSPLHFGNGTRLTVT.

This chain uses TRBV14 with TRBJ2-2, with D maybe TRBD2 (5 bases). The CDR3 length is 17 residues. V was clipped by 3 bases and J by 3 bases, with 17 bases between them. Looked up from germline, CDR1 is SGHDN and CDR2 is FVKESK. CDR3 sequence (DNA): TGTGCCAGCAGCCATTTGAGGGAGTGGCAAGACACCGGGGAGCTGTTTTTT. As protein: CASSHLREWQDTGELFF.